This T cell receptor (beta chain) came from a study of blood T cells in healthy people across ages. Alongside a J-beta primer mix, a sample-barcoded 5' primer served in a second PCR lasting about 7 to 11 cycles. TCRdb ran MiXCR on the 5' RACE reads and lists one entry per CDR3 protein. The sample has over 500,000 distinct CDR3 sequences, around 27% seen once; the top ten hold approximately 3.7%. To note about this clonotype: A read error may account for a junction end that differs from germline.

Isolation per sample recovered at least 6 million PBMCs. The data were also submitted as part of a second study, on T cells of mothers and their children.

This receptor was taken from a boy aged 2 to 10 in good health. The sequencing input was blood.

The CDR3 DNA follows: TGTGCCAGCAGTTTAGCGGGGGCAGCCTACAATGAGCACTTCTTC. This gives the protein CASSLAGAAYNEHFF. V usage is TRBV12-3 or TRBV12-4 and J usage is TRBJ2-1; D is perhaps TRBD1 (6 bases). This CDR3 spans 15 amino acids.